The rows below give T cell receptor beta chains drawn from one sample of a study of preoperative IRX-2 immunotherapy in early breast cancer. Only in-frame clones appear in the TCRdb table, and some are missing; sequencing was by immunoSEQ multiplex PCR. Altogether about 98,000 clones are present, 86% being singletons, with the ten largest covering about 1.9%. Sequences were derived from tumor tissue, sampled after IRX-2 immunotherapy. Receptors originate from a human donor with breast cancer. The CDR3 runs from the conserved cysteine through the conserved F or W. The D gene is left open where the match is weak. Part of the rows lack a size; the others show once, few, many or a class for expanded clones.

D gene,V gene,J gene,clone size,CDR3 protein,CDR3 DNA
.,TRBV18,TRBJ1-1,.,CASSLLRGSFMNTEAFF,TGTGCCAGCTCACTACTCCGGGGAAGCTTCATGAACACTGAAGCTTTCTTT
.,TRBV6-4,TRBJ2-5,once,CASSFQPEQTQYF,TGTGCCAGCAGTTTCCAGCCTGAGCAGACCCAGTACTTC
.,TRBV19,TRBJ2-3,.,CAIGDFTDTQYF,TGTGCCATCGGGGACTTCACAGATACGCAGTATTTT
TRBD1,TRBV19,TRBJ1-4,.,CASSTQQGVDEKLFF,TGTGCCAGTAGTACCCAACAGGGGGTGGATGAAAAACTGTTTTTT
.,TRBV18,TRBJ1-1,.,CASSPTGNTEAFF,TGTGCCAGCTCACCAACGGGGAACACTGAAGCTTTCTTT
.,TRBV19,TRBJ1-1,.,CASSIQQGGTEAFF,TGTGCCAGTAGTATCCAGCAGGGAGGAACTGAAGCTTTCTTT
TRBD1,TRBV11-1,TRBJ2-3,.,CASSSPDRGTDTQYF,TGTGCCAGCAGCTCGCCGGACAGGGGCACAGATACGCAGTATTTT
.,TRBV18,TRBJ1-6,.,CASSPLDDSPLHF,TGTGCCAGCTCACCACTGGACGATTCACCCCTCCACTTT
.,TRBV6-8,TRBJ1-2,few,CASSYGAAGGYTF,TGTGCCAGCAGTTACGGAGCGGCGGGGGGCTACACCTTC
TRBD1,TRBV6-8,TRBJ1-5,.,CASSLGTGLNQPQHF,TGTGCCAGCTCTCTGGGGACAGGGCTTAATCAGCCCCAGCATTTT
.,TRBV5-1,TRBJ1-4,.,CASRQSGQPGTNEKLFF,TGCGCCAGCAGACAATCCGGACAGCCTGGAACTAATGAAAAACTGTTTTTT
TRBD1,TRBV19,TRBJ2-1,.,CASSTDRYGFYNEQFF,TGTGCCAGTAGTACGGACAGGTATGGATTTTACAATGAGCAGTTCTTC
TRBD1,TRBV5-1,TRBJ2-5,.,CASSLRTGGGETQYF,TGCGCCAGCAGCTTAAGGACAGGGGGCGGAGAGACCCAGTACTTC
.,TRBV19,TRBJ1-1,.,CASSSRQIIPNTEAFF,TGTGCCAGTAGTTCTAGACAGATTATCCCGAACACTGAAGCTTTCTTT
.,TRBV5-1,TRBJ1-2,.,CASSATGSSTYGYTF,TGCGCCAGCAGCGCAACAGGGTCCTCAACCTATGGCTACACCTTC
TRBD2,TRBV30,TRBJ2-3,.,CAWRSRGSTDTQYF,TGTGCCTGGAGATCGCGGGGGTCCACAGATACGCAGTATTTT
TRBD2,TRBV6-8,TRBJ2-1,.,CASSVGSAGVNEQFF,TGTGCCAGCAGTGTAGGCTCAGCGGGGGTGAATGAGCAGTTCTTC
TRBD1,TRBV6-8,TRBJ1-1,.,CAISHSGTGGKGANTEAFF,TGTGCCATCAGTCACTCCGGGACAGGGGGAAAGGGTGCGAACACTGAAGCTTTCTTT
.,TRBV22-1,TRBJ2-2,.,CASRSGLAHDTGELFF,TGTGCCAGCAGATCGGGACTAGCGCATGACACCGGGGAGCTGTTTTTT
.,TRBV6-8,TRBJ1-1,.,CASSYALQANTEAFF,TGTGCCAGCAGTTACGCCCTACAAGCGAACACTGAAGCTTTCTTT
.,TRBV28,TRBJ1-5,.,CASSHGGAGNQPQHF,TGTGCCAGCAGCCACGGGGGGGCCGGCAATCAGCCCCAGCATTTT
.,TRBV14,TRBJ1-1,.,CASSQDTFWGAPEAFF,TGTGCCAGCAGCCAAGACACGTTCTGGGGGGCACCTGAAGCTTTCTTT
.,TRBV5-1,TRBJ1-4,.,CASSGMGANEKLFF,TGCGCCAGCAGCGGGATGGGGGCTAATGAAAAACTGTTTTTT
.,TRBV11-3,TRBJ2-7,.,CASSLANPRSHEQYF,TGTGCCAGCAGCTTGGCTAATCCTAGATCCCACGAGCAGTACTTC
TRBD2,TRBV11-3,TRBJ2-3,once,CASSLTPAGGVGDTQYF,TGTGCCAGCAGCTTAACCCCAGCGGGAGGTGTCGGAGATACGCAGTATTTT
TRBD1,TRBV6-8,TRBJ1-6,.,CASSYDRDRSPLHF,TGTGCCAGCAGTTACGACAGGGATCGTTCACCCCTCCACTTT
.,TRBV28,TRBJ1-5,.,CASRDTQGLNQPQHF,TGTGCCAGCAGGGACACACAGGGACTAAATCAGCCCCAGCATTTT
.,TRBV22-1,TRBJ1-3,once,CASSLSSGNTIYF,TGTGCCAGCAGTTTAAGCTCTGGAAACACCATATATTTT
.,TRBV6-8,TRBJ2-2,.,CASNPGAGELFF,TGTGCCAGCAACCCAGGAGCCGGGGAGCTGTTTTTT
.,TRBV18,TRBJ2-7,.,CASSPDSYEQYF,TGTGCCAGCTCCCCCGACAGCTACGAGCAGTACTTC
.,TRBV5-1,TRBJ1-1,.,CASSLGGALIGEAFF,TGCGCCAGCAGCCTGGGTGGGGCCTTAATCGGTGAAGCTTTCTTT
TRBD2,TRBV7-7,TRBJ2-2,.,CASSPGGNTGELFF,TGTGCTAGCAGCCCGGGGGGAAACACCGGGGAGCTGTTTTTT
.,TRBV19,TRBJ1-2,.,CASSDVGRRGNYGYTF,TGTGCCAGTAGCGATGTGGGGCGACGGGGTAACTATGGCTACACCTTC
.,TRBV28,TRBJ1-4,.,CASSLPAGSNEKLFF,TGTGCCAGCAGTTTACCCGCAGGTTCTAATGAAAAACTGTTTTTT
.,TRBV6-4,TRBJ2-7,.,CAISETREQYF,TGTGCCATCAGTGAAACCCGCGAGCAGTACTTC
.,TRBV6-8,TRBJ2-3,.,CASSQKGKLPADTQYF,TGTGCCAGCAGCCAAAAGGGAAAACTACCAGCGGATACGCAGTATTTT